This TCR beta chain originates from a study of metastatic and nonmetastatic thyroid tumors (dated by TCRdb to the early 2020s). Background on the whole study: Repertoires were compared across peripheral blood and tumor or nodule tissue samples from malignant and benign thyroid patients.

No patient had received any treatment before thyroid surgery. Using T-cell receptor beta sequencing, the study looked back at clinical samples from patients collected from about 2011 to 2018. CDR1 and CDR2 were assigned from the germline V gene (reference sequence) as DFQATT and SNEGSKA. From the cysteine through the phenylalanine, the CDR3 covers 14 amino acids. The retained sequence is limited to the CDR3, 42 bases, with the frame set at the first base. V drops 5 bases and J drops 0 bases, leaving 11 bases in between. General conclusions and limits of the study: In both blood and tumor samples, malignant tumors were reported to have significantly higher TCR beta diversity than benign nodules.

Libraries were constructed by PCR. TCRdb shows the sequencer as Illumina HiSeq 4000. The TCR beta-chain CDR3 region of each patient was profiled by high-throughput sequencing. Processing in the source paper ran as follows. A classifier to discriminate distant-metastatic papillary thyroid cancer patients was built from CDR3 differences across clinicopathological groups. The Shannon index was used to measure repertoire diversity, and the Morisita-Horn index was used to measure how similar tumor and blood repertoires were. Through fastp at Q25 and MiXCR, TCRdb rebuilt clones from the public reads, retaining in-frame beta chains. What appears here as the V and J calls and clone size reflects TCRdb's work, not the paper's. Within this sample are approximately 38,000 clones, with 25% to 30% of them counted one time only. Roughly a tenth of the sample lies in the top ten. As for this clone: It lacks a known antigen. No base quality values were provided; no much bigger clone lies one nucleotide off.

Sequencing was performed on blood. This receptor was taken from a male donor with papillary thyroid cancer or a benign thyroid nodule (not recorded which). Some clones in this sample may be carry-over from other donors' samples. Recombination linked TRBV20-1 to TRBJ2-1; possibly the D gene is TRBD1, per 6 matching bases. The sequenced DNA is TGCAGTGCTCTCGGACAGAGCTCCTACAATGAGCAGTTCTTC. It codes for CSALGQSSYNEQFF.